In this sample, the clone carrying this T cell receptor (beta chain) turned up a few times. The sequenced template was cDNA made from the entire isolated RNA. The data were produced by immunoSEQ multiplex PCR, yet TCRdb's version contains in-frame clones alone and is incomplete. Of about 150,000 clones in the sample, about 8.1% were seen once. There are 18 residues in the CDR3. J lost 1 base, V lost 3 bases, and 9 bases had no gene match. The germline gives CDR1 SGDLS, CDR2 YYNGEE. The data stem from a study of beta chain features in type 1 diabetes. This chain uses TRBV9 with TRBJ2-6; 8 positions agree with TRBD1. The sequenced sample was central memory CD4+ T cells from blood. The clonotype was recovered from a man younger than 35 in good health. In DNA, the CDR3 is TGTGCCAGCAGCGAGCCAGACAGGGGCGGATCTGGGGCCAACGTCCTGACTTTC. Residues: CASSEPDRGGSGANVLTF.